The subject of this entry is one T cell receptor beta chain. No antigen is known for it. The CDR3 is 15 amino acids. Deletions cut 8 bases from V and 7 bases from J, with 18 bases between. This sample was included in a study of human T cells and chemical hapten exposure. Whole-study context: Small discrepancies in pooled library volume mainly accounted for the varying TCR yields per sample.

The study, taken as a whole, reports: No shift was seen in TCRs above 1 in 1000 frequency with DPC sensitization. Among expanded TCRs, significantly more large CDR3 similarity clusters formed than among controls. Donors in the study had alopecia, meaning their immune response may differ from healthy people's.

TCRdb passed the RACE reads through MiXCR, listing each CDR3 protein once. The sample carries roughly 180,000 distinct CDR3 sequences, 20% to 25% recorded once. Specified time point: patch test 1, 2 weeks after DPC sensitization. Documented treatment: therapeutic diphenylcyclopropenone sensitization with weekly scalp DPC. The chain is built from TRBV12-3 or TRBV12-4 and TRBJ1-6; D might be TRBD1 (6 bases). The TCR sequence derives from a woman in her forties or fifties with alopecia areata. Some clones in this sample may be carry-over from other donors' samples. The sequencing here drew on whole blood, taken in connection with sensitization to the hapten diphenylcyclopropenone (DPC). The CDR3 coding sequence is TGTGCCAGCTCCGTGGGGGACACGATGAATTCACCCCTCCACTTT. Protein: CASSVGDTMNSPLHF.